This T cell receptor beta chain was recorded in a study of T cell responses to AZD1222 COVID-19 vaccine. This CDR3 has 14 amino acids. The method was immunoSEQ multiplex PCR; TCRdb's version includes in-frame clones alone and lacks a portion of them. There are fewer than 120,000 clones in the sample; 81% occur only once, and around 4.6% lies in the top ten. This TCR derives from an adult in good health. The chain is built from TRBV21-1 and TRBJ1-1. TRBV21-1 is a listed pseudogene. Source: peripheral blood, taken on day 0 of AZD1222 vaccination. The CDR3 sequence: CARLLRVLRTEAFF. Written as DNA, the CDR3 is TGTGCCAGATTGCTCCGGGTCCTGAGGACTGAAGCTTTCTTT.